This paragraph covers one TCR beta chain sequence. This specimen belongs to a study of beta chain features in type 1 diabetes. On the study more broadly: Cell yields, age and gender were similar between patients and healthy donors.

The investigators reverse transcribed all of the isolated RNA, so they sequenced expressed TCRB transcripts. Sequenced by immunoSEQ multiplex PCR; TCRdb stores in-frame clones only, minus some. The profile shows some 500,000 clones, approximately 10% of them singletons. The germline gives CDR1 PRHDT, CDR2 FYEKMQ (reference sequence). The CDR3 runs to 16 residues. V lost 4 bases, J lost 5 bases, and 11 bases stayed unmatched. Purity of each sorted population was above 98%. The chain employs TRBV13 and TRBJ2-3; TRBD2 agrees at 8 bases. Sequencing input: naive CD4+ T cells from blood. The sequence derives from a woman aged 18-35 years in good health. Here the CDR3 DNA reads TGTGCCAGCAGCTCGCATAGGACTAGCCTCGGAGATACGCAGTATTTT. It codes for CASSSHRTSLGDTQYF.